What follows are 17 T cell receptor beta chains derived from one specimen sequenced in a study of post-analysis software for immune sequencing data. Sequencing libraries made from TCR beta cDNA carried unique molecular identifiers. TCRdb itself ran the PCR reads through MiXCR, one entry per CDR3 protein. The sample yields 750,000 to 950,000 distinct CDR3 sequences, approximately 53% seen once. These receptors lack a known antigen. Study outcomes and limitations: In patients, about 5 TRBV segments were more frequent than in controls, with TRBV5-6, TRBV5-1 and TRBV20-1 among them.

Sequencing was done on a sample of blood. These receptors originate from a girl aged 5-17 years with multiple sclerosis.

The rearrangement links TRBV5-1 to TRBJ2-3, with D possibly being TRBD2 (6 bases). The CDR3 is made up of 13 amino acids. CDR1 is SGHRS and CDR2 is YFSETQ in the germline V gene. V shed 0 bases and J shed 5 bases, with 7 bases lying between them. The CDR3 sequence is CASSLVEGDTQYF. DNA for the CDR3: TGCGCCAGCAGCTTGGTGGAGGGAGATACGCAGTATTTT.

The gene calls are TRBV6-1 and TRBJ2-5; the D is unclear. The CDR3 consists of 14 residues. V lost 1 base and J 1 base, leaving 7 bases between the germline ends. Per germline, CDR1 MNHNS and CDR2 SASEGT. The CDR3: CASSEVAVQETQYF. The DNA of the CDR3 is TGTGCCAGCAGTGAAGTGGCAGTCCAAGAGACCCAGTACTTC.

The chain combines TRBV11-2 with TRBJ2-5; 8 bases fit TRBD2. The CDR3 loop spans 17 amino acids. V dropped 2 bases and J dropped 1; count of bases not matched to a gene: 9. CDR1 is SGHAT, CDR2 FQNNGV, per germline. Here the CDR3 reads CASSLKLGGGLQETQYF. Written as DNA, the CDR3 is TGTGCCAGCAGCTTAAAACTTGGCGGGGGGCTCCAAGAGACCCAGTACTTC.

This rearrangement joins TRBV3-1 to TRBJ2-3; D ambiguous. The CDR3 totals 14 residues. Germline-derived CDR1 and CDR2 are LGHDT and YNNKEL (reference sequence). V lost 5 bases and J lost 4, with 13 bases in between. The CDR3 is CASSARAPPDTQYF. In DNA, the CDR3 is TGTGCCAGCAGCGCAAGGGCCCCCCCAGATACGCAGTATTTT.

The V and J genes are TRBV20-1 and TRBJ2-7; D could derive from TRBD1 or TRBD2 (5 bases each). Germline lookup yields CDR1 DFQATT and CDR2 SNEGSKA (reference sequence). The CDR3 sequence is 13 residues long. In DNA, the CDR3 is TGCAGCGGGATCCTGGGGCGCTCGTACGAGCAGTACTTC. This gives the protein CSGILGRSYEQYF.

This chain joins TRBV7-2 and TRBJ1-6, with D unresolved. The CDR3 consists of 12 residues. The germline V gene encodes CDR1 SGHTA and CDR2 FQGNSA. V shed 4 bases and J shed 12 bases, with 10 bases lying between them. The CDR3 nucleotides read TGTGCCAGCAGCTCGTGGCCCGGACCCCTCCACTTT. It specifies CASSSWPGPLHF.

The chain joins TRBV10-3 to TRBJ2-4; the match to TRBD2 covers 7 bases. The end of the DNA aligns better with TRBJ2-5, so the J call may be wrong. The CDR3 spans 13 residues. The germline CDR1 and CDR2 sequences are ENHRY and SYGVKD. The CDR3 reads CAISAGGQETQYF. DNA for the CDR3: TGTGCCATCAGCGCCGGGGGGCAAGAGACCCAGTACTTC.

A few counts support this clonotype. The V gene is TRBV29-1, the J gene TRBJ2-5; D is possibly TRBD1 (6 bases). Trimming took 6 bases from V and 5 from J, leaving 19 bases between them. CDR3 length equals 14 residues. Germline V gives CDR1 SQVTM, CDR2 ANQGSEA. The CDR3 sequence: CSVGAGTGTETQYF. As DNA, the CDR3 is TGCAGCGTGGGGGCCGGGACGGGGACCGAGACCCAGTACTTC.

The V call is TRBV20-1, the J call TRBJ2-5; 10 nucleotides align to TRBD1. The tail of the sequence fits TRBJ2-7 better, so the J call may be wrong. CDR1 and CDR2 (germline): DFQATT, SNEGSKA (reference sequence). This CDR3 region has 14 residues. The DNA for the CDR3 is TGCAGTGCTAGAGTGGGACAGGGGTCCTACGAGCAGTACTTC. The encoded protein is CSARVGQGSYEQYF.

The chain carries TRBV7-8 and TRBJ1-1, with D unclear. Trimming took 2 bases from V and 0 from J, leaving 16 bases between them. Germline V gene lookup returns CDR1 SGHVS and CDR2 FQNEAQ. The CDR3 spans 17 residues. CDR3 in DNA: TGTGCCAGCAGCTTACCGGCCGAGAATACCATGAACACTGAAGCTTTCTTT. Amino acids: CASSLPAENTMNTEAFF.

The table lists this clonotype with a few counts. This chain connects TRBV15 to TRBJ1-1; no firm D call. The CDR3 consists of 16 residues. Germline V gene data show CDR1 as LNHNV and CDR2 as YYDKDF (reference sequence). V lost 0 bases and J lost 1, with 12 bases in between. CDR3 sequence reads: CATSRDRGRGNTEAFF. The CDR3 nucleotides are TGTGCCACCAGCAGAGATCGGGGTCGGGGGAACACTGAAGCTTTCTTT.

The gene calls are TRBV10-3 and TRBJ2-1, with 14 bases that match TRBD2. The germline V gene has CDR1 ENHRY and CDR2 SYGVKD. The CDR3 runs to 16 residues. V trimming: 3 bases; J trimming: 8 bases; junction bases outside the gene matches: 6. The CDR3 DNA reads TGTGCCATCAGTGACGGGGGGACTAGCGGGAGCTATGAGCAGTTCTTC. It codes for CAISDGGTSGSYEQFF.

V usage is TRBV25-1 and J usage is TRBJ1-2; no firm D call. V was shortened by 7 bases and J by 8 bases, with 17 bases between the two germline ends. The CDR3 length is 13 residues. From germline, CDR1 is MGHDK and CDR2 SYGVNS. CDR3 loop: CASTRGKGGGYTF. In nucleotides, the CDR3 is TGTGCCAGCACCCGCGGGAAGGGAGGGGGCTACACCTTC.

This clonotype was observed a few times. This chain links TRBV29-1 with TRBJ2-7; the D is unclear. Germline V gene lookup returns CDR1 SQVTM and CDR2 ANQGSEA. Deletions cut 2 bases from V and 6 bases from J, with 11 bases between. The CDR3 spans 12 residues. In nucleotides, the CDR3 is TGCAGCGTTGAACTAGGGTTACGCGAGCAGTACTTC. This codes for CSVELGLREQYF.

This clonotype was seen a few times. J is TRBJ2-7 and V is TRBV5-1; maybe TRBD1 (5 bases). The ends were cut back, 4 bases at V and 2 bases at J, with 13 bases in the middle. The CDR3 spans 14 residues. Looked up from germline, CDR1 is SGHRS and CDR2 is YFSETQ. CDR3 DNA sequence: TGCGCCAGCAGCCCGTCCCCGGACACCTACGAGCAGTACTTC. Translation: CASSPSPDTYEQYF.

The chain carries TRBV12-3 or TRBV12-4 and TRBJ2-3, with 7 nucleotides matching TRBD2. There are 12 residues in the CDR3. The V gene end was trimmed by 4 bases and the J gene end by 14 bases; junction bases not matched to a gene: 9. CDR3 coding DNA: TGTGCCAGCAGTTCGACGGGAGGCCCGGGGTATTTT. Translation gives CASSSTGGPGYF.

CDR3 nucleotide sequence: TGTGCCAGCAGCTTCGCAGCGGGAGTTTATGGAGAGACCCAGTACTTC. Translated: CASSFAAGVYGETQYF. V gene TRBV13 combines with J gene TRBJ2-5, with 8 bases identical to TRBD2. This CDR3 is built from 16 residues. CDR1 and CDR2 (germline): PRHDT, FYEKMQ (reference sequence). V lost 3 bases and J lost 4; bases outside the gene matches: 10.